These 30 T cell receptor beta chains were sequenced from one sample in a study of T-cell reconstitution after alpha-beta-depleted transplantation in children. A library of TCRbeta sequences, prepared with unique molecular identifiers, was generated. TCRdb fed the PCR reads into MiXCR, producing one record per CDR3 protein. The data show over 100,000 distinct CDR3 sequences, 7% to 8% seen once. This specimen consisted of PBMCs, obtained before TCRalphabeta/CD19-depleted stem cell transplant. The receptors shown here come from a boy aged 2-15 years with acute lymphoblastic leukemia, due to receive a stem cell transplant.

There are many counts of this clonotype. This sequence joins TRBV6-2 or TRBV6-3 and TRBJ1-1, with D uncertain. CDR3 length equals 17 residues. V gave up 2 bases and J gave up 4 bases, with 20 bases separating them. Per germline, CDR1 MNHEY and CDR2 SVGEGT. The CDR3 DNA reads TGTGCCAGCAGTTACCCTCACAGCGAAGCTGTGGCCACTGAAGCTTTCTTT. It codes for CASSYPHSEAVATEAFF.

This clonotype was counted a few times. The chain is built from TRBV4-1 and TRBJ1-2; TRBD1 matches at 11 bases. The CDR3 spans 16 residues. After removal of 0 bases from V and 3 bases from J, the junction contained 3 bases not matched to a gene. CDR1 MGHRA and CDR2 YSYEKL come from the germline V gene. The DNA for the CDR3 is TGCGCCAGCAGCCAAGATCGGACAGGGGGCTACTATGGCTACACCTTC. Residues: CASSQDRTGGYYGYTF.

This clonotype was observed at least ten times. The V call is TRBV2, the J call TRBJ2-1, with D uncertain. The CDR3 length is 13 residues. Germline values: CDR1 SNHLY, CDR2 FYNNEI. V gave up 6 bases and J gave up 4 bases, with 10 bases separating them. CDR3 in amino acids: CASRETLYNEQFF. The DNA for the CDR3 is TGTGCCAGCAGGGAGACACTTTACAATGAGCAGTTCTTC.

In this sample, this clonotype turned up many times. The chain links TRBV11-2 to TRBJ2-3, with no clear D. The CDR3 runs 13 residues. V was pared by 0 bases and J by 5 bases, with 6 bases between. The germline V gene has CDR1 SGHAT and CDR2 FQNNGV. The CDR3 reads CASSLDRGDTQYF. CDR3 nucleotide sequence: TGTGCCAGCAGCTTAGATCGCGGAGATACGCAGTATTTT.

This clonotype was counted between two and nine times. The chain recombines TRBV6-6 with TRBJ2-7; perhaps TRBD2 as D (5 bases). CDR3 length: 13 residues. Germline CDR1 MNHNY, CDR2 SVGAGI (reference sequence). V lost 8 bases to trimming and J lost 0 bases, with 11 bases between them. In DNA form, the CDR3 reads TGTGCCAGCGGGGAGATTATCTCCTACGAGCAGTACTTC. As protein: CASGEIISYEQYF.

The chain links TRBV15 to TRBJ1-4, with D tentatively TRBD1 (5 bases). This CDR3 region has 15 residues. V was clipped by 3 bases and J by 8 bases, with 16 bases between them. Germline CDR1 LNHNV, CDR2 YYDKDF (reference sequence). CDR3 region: CATSRIGDVGEKLFF. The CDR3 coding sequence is TGTGCCACCAGCAGGATCGGGGACGTGGGGGAAAAACTGTTTTTT.

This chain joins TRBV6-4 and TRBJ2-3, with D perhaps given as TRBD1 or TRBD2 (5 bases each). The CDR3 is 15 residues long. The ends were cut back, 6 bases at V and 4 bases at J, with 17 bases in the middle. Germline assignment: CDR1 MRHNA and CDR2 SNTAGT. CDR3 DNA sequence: TGTGCCAGCAGCCTTACTGTGGGGGATGCAGATACGCAGTATTTT. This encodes CASSLTVGDADTQYF.

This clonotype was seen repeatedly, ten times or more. CDR3 in amino acids: CASSLPGLNTGELFF. CDR3 nucleotide sequence: TGTGCCAGCAGCTTACCGGGGTTAAACACCGGGGAGCTGTTTTTT. V is TRBV7-9 and J is TRBJ2-2, with TRBD2 as a possible D gene (5 bases). The CDR3 is 15 amino acids. V lost 2 bases and J lost 2, with 9 bases in between. The germline V gene has CDR1 SEHNR and CDR2 FQNEAQ (reference sequence). Drawing the rest from reference TRBV7-9 and TRBJ2-2, the complete variable domain is DTGVSQNPRHKITKRGQNVTFRCDPISEHNRLYWYRQTLGQGPEFLTYFQNEAQLEKSRLLSDRFSAERPKGSFSTLEIQRTEQGDSAMYLCASSLPGLNTGELFFGEGSRLTVL.

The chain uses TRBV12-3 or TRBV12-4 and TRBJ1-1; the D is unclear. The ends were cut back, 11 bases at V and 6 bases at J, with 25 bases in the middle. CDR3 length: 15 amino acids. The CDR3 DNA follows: TGTGCCTCTCGACTAAGGCAGTTACCCGTCGCTGAAGCTTTCTTT. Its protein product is CASRLRQLPVAEAFF.

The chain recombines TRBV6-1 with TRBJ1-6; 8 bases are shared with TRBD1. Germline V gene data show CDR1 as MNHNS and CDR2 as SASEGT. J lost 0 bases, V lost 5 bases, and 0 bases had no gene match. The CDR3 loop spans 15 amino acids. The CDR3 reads CASSTGGSYNSPLHF. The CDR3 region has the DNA TGTGCCAGCAGTACAGGGGGCTCCTATAATTCACCCCTCCACTTT.

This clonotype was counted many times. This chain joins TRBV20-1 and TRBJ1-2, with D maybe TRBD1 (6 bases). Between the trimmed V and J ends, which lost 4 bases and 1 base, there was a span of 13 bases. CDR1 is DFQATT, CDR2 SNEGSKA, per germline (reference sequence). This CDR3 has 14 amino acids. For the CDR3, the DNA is TGCAGTGCTACGGCTGGACAGCGTAACTATGGCTACACCTTC. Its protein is CSATAGQRNYGYTF.

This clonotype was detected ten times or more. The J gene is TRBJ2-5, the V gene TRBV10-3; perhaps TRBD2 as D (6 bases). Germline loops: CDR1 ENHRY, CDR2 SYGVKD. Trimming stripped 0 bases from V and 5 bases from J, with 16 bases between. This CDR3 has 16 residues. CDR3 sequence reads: CAISESGRRGRETQYF. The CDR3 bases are TGTGCCATCAGTGAGTCGGGAAGAAGAGGGAGGGAGACCCAGTACTTC.

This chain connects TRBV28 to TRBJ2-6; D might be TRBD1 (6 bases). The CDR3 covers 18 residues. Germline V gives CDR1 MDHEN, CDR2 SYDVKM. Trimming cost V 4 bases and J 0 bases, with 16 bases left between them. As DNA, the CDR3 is TGTGCCAGCAGTTACCCCGGGACACGGAACTCTGGGGCCAACGTCCTGACTTTC. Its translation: CASSYPGTRNSGANVLTF. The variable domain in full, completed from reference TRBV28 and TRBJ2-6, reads DVKVTQSSRYLVKRTGEKVFLECVQDMDHENMFWYRQDPGLGLRLIYFSYDVKMKEKGDIPEGYSVSREKKERFSLILESASTNQTSMYLCASSYPGTRNSGANVLTFGAGSRLTVL.

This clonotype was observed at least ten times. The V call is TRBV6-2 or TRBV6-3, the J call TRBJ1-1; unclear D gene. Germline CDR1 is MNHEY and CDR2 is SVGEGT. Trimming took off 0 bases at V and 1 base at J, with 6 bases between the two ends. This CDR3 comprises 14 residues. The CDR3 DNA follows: TGTGCCAGCAGTTACTCTTACTCGAACACTGAAGCTTTCTTT. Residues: CASSYSYSNTEAFF.

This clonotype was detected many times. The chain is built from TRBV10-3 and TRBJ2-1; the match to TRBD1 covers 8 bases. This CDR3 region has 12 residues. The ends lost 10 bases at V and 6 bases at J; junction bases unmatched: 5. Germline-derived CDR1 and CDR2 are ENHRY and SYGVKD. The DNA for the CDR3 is TGTGCCACCCTAGGACAGGGCAATGAGCAGTTCTTC. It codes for CATLGQGNEQFF.

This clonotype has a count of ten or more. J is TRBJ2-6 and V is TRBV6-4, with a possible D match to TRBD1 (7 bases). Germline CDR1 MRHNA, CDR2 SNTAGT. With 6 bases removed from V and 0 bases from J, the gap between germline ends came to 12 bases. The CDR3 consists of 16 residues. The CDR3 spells CASSAGQSSGANVLTF. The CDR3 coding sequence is TGTGCCAGCAGCGCGGGACAGAGCTCTGGGGCCAACGTCCTGACTTTC.

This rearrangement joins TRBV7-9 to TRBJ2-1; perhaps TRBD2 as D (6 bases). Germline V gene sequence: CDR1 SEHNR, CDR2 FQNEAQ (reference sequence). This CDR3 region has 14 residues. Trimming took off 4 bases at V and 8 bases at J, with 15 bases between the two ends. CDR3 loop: CASSSRDGGDEQFF. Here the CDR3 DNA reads TGTGCCAGCAGCTCCCGGGACGGCGGGGATGAGCAGTTCTTC.

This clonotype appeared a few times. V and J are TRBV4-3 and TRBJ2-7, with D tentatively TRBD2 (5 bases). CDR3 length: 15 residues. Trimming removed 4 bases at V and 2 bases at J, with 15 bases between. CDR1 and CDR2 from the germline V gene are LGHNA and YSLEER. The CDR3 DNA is TGCGCCAGCAGCCCCGGGAATGAAGTCCCCTACGAGCAGTACTTC. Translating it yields CASSPGNEVPYEQYF.

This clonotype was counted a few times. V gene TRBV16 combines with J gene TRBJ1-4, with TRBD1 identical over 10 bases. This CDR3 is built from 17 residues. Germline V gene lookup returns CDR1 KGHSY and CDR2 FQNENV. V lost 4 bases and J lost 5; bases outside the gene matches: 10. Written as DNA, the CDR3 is TGTGCCAGCAGCCCGACAGGGGGCGACCTCTTAAATGAAAAACTGTTTTTT. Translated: CASSPTGGDLLNEKLFF.

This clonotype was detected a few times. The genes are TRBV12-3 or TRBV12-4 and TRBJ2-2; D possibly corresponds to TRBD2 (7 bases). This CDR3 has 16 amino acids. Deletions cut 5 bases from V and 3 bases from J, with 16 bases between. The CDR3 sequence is CASSPEGGGHTGELFF. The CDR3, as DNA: TGTGCCAGCAGTCCTGAGGGAGGGGGGCACACCGGGGAGCTGTTTTTT.

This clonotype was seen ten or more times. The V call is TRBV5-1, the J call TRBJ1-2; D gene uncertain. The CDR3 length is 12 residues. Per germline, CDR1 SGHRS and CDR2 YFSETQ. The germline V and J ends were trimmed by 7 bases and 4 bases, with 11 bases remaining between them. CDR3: CASASTSYGYTF. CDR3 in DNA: TGCGCCAGCGCATCGACCTCCTATGGCTACACCTTC.

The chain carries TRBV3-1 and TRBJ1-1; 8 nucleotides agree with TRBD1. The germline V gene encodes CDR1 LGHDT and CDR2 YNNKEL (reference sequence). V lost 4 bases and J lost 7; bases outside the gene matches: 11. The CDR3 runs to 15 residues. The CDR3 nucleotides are TGTGCCAGCAGCCCACCTATGGACAGGGTGGGTGAAGCTTTCTTT. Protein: CASSPPMDRVGEAFF.

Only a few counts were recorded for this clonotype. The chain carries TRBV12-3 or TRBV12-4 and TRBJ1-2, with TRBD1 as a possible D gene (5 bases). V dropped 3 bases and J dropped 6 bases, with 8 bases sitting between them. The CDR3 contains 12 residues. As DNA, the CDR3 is TGTGCCAGCAGTTTGGGGGGAGATGGCTACACCTTC. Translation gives CASSLGGDGYTF.

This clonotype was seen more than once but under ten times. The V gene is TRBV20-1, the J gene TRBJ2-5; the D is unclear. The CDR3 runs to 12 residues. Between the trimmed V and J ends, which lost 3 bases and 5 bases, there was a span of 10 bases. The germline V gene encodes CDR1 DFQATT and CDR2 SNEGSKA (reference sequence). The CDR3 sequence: CSASIGFETQYF. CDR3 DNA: TGCAGTGCTAGTATCGGGTTCGAGACCCAGTACTTC.

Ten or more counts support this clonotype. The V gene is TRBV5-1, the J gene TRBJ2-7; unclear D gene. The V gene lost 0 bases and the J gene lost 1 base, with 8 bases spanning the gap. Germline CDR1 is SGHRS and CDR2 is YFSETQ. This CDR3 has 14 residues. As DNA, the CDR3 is TGCGCCAGCAGCTTGGTCGGCCTATCCTACGAGCAGTACTTC. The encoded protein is CASSLVGLSYEQYF.

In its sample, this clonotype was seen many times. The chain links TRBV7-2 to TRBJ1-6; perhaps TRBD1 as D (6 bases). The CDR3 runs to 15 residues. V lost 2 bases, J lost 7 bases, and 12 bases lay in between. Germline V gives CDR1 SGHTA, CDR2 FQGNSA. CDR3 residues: CASSLSGHGNSPLHF. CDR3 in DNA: TGTGCCAGCAGCTTATCGGGACACGGGAATTCACCCCTCCACTTT.

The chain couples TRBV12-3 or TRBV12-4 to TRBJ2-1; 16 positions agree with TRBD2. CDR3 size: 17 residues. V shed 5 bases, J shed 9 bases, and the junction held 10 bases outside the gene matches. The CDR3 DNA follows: TGTGCCAGCAGTCCGGGACTAGCGGGGGGGCTTTTGGGTGAGCAGTTCTTC. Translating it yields CASSPGLAGGLLGEQFF.

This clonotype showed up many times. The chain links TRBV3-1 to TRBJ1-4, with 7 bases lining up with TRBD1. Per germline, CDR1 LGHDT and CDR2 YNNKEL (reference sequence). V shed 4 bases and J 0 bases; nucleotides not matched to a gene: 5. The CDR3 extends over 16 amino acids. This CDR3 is CASSPLGQPTNEKLFF. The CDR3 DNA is TGTGCCAGCAGCCCTCTGGGACAGCCAACTAATGAAAAACTGTTTTTT.

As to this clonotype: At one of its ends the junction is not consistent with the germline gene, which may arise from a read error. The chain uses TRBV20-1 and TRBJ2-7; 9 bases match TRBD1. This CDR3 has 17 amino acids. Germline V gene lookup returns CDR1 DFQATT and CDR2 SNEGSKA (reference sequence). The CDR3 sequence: CSARVYPRTGASYDQYF. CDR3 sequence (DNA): TGCAGTGCTAGAGTCTACCCCCGGACAGGGGCTTCCTACGACCAGTACTTC.

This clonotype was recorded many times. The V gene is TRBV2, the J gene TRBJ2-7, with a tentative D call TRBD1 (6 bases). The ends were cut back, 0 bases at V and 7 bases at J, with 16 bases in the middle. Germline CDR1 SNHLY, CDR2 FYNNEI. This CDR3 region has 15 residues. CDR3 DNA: TGTGCCAGCAGTGAAGCGCTTTCAGGGGAAGGGGAGCAGTACTTC. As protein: CASSEALSGEGEQYF.